This TCR beta chain was sequenced in a study of blood T cell repertoires in COVID-19. This table comes from immunoSEQ multiplex PCR, and its TCRdb copy is limited to in-frame clones, with some not included. The repertoire holds 120,000 or so clones, with 90% as singletons. This receptor was obtained from an older woman with COVID-19, enrolled during active disease. The material sequenced was peripheral blood.

The CDR3 bases are TGTGCCAGCAGCGTAGGGGAGCCCTACGAGCAGTACTTC. This encodes CASSVGEPYEQYF. The V and J genes are TRBV9 and TRBJ2-7, with D maybe TRBD2 (5 bases). This CDR3 comprises 13 residues. Germline loops: CDR1 SGDLS, CDR2 YYNGEE. Trimming stripped 0 bases from V and 2 bases from J, with 6 bases between. Together with reference TRBV9 and TRBJ2-7, the CDR3 gives the full variable domain: DSGVTQTPKHLITATGQRVTLRCSPRSGDLSVYWYQQSLDQGLQFLIQYYNGEERAKGNILERFSAQQFPDLHSELNLSSLELGDSALYFCASSVGEPYEQYFGPGTRLTVT.